These 30 T cell receptor beta chains share one sample of origin, sequenced in a study of T cell responses to AZD1222 COVID-19 vaccine (dated by TCRdb to the early 2020s). This specimen's time point label, per the study, means: about 28 days (+/-7) after the second vaccine dose. The library was prepared using the immunoSEQ multiplex PCR assay. This immuneACCESS table, as held by TCRdb, lists in-frame sequences with V and J called but not all clones. Of the missing ones, under half trace to an unresolved V gene in checked studies; the others have no known cause. The sample table contains tens of thousands of clones; only one count was recorded for 89% of them. The ten largest clones capture about a tenth of the sample. The sequences come from peripheral blood, collected 28 days after the second AZD1222 dose. The source of these receptors is an adult who received the AZD1222 COVID-19 vaccine.

The chain has TRBV14 and TRBJ1-3; tentatively, D is TRBD1 (5 bases). V was cut by 4 bases and J by 0 bases, with 16 bases left in between. Germline V gene sequence: CDR1 SGHDN, CDR2 FVKESK. The CDR3 covers 17 residues. The CDR3 is CASSPHVGAVSGNTIYF. The CDR3 coding sequence is TGTGCCAGCAGCCCTCACGTCGGGGCTGTCTCTGGAAACACCATATATTTT.

This rearrangement joins TRBV18 to TRBJ1-4, with a weak D call TRBD1 (5 bases). Germline loops: CDR1 KGHSH, CDR2 LQKENI. This CDR3 is built from 14 residues. Trimming removed 6 bases from V and 5 bases from J, with 13 bases in between. The CDR3 DNA reads as TGTGCCAGCTCCCTAGGGGCGACAAATGAAAAACTGTTTTTT. Translating gives CASSLGATNEKLFF.

The chain couples TRBV19 to TRBJ1-1; D possibly corresponds to TRBD1 (5 bases). The CDR3 is 14 amino acids. V lost 10 bases, J lost 4 bases, and 19 bases lay in between. CDR1 and CDR2 from the germline V gene are LNHDA and SQIVND (reference sequence). CDR3 nucleotide sequence: TGTGCCACAGGAGACAGAGGGTCACCCACTGAAGCTTTCTTT. This sequence encodes CATGDRGSPTEAFF.

V usage is TRBV11-2 and J usage is TRBJ2-7; D is undetermined. This CDR3 contains 13 residues. Looked up from germline, CDR1 is SGHAT and CDR2 is FQNNGV. Trimming took off 1 base at V and 6 bases at J, with 10 bases between the two ends. This CDR3 is CASSLGRAGEQYV. The CDR3 nucleotides read TGTGCCAGCAGCTTAGGTAGAGCTGGCGAGCAGTACGTC.

The chain employs TRBV19 and TRBJ2-1, with 9 nucleotides matching TRBD1. CDR3 size: 16 residues. Germline V gene data show CDR1 as LNHDA and CDR2 as SQIVND (reference sequence). The V gene end was trimmed by 3 bases and the J gene end by 7 bases; junction bases not matched to a gene: 10. This CDR3 reads CASSIGGQGIGNEQFF. CDR3 in DNA: TGTGCCAGTAGTATTGGGGGACAGGGAATAGGGAATGAGCAGTTCTTC. The full variable domain, rest sourced from reference TRBV19 and TRBJ2-1, is DGGITQSPKYLFRKEGQNVTLSCEQNLNHDAMYWYRQDPGQGLRLIYYSQIVNDFQKGDIAEGYSVSREKKESFPLTVTSAQKNPTAFYLCASSIGGQGIGNEQFFGPGTRLTVL.

J is TRBJ2-5 and V is TRBV3-1 (or the pseudogene TRBV3-2); 10 nucleotides line up with TRBD2. The CDR3 sequence is 16 residues long. V shed 1 base, J shed 5 bases, and the junction held 7 bases outside the gene matches. From germline, CDR1 is LGHDT and CDR2 YNNKEL (reference sequence). Here the CDR3 reads CASSQALAGARETQYF. The CDR3 nucleotides read TGTGCCAGCAGCCAAGCGCTAGCGGGGGCTAGGGAGACCCAGTACTTC.

V usage is TRBV7-9 and J usage is TRBJ1-6, with D unresolved. The ends were cut back, 5 bases at V and 7 bases at J, with 6 bases in the middle. In germline, CDR1 is SEHNR, CDR2 FQNEAQ (reference sequence). This CDR3 is built from 12 residues. DNA of the CDR3: TGTGCCAGCAGCCGTCTGAATTCACCCCTCCACTTT. This translates into CASSRLNSPLHF. Full variable domain (rest looked up from reference TRBV7-9 and TRBJ1-6): DTGVSQNPRHKITKRGQNVTFRCDPISEHNRLYWYRQTLGQGPEFLTYFQNEAQLEKSRLLSDRFSAERPKGSFSTLEIQRTEQGDSAMYLCASSRLNSPLHFGNGTRLTVT.

The gene calls are TRBV28 and TRBJ1-5; TRBD1 matches 9 bases. Per germline, CDR1 MDHEN and CDR2 SYDVKM. The CDR3 is 16 amino acids. Trimming at V came to 2 bases and at J to 4 bases, leaving 6 bases not matched to a gene. CDR3 DNA: TGTGCCAGCAGTTTAGATGACAGGGGGTGGAATCAGCCCCAGCATTTT. Amino acids: CASSLDDRGWNQPQHF.

This clone occurred a few times. This chain connects TRBV6-5 to TRBJ2-3, with D tentatively TRBD2 (7 bases). V lost 4 bases, J lost 5 bases, and 13 bases lay in between. Germline loops: CDR1 MNHEY, CDR2 SVGAGI. The CDR3 loop spans 14 amino acids. This CDR3 is CASSSRGAQDTQYF. The CDR3 DNA follows: TGTGCCAGCAGTTCCCGGGGGGCACAAGATACGCAGTATTTT.

J is TRBJ1-2 and V is TRBV28, with TRBD1 as a possible D gene (5 bases). V was shortened by 5 bases and J by 4 bases, with 17 bases between the two germline ends. Germline CDR1 is MDHEN and CDR2 is SYDVKM. This CDR3 comprises 15 residues. Written as DNA, the CDR3 is TGTGCCAGCAGTCCCTCGGACGGGGGAATCTATGGCTACACCTTC. Translating it yields CASSPSDGGIYGYTF.

The chain combines TRBV19 with TRBJ2-7; a weak D match, TRBD2 (7 bases). The germline V gene encodes CDR1 LNHDA and CDR2 SQIVND (reference sequence). This CDR3 has 16 residues. Trimming shortened V by 9 bases and J by 3 bases, and 24 bases separated the two germline ends. CDR3 sequence reads: CASRGGASSPLYEQYF. In DNA, the CDR3 is TGTGCCAGCAGAGGGGGGGCGAGCTCACCTCTCTACGAGCAGTACTTC.

This clone showed up just once. This sequence joins TRBV5-4 and TRBJ1-1, with TRBD1 identical over 10 bases. V lost 4 bases, J lost 11 bases, and 2 bases stayed unmatched. Germline V gene sequence: CDR1 SGHNT, CDR2 YYREEE (reference sequence). CDR3 length: 11 amino acids. CDR3 sequence: CASSGTGEAFF. The CDR3 nucleotides are TGTGCCAGCAGCGGGACAGGGGAGGCTTTCTTT.

The V call is TRBV5-4, the J call TRBJ1-2, with a possible D match to TRBD1 (6 bases). Germline V gene sequence: CDR1 SGHNT, CDR2 YYREEE (reference sequence). Trimming took 4 bases from V and 8 from J, leaving 21 bases between them. The CDR3 is made up of 15 amino acids. CDR3 protein: CASSPEPGGLRGYTF. The DNA of the CDR3 is TGTGCCAGCAGCCCCGAGCCTGGGGGGCTCAGGGGCTACACCTTC.

CDR3 DNA sequence: TGTGCCAGCAGTTGGGGAGACGGGGAGCAGTACGTC. It is translated as CASSWGDGEQYV. The chain joins TRBV6-5 to TRBJ2-7; a weak D match, TRBD2 (5 bases). Germline CDR1 MNHEY, CDR2 SVGAGI. V lost 4 bases and J 7 bases, leaving 11 bases between the germline ends. CDR3 length: 12 amino acids.

The V and J genes are TRBV7-9 and TRBJ1-1; D not certain. The CDR3 is 14 residues long. V lost 5 bases, J lost 1 base, and 11 bases lay in between. Germline values: CDR1 SEHNR, CDR2 FQNEAQ (reference sequence). This CDR3 reads CASSPGFSNTEAFF. The CDR3 nucleotides read TGTGCCAGCAGCCCCGGGTTCTCGAACACTGAAGCTTTCTTT.

The chain has TRBV2 and TRBJ1-1; unclear D gene. CDR3 length: 14 amino acids. The V gene lost 0 bases and the J gene lost 4 bases, with 9 bases spanning the gap. The germline V gene encodes CDR1 SNHLY and CDR2 FYNNEI. The CDR3 DNA reads as TGTGCCAGCAGTGAAGCGCGGGGTCGCACTGAAGCTTTCTTT. Protein product: CASSEARGRTEAFF.

The chain combines TRBV19 with TRBJ1-3; no clear D. The germline V gene has CDR1 LNHDA and CDR2 SQIVND (reference sequence). V lost 3 bases and J lost 2, with 17 bases in between. This CDR3 is built from 17 residues. CDR3 protein: CASSMFLTHLTGNTIYF. The CDR3 DNA reads TGTGCCAGTAGTATGTTTTTGACACACCTTACTGGAAACACCATATATTTT. The variable domain in full, completed from reference TRBV19 and TRBJ1-3, reads DGGITQSPKYLFRKEGQNVTLSCEQNLNHDAMYWYRQDPGQGLRLIYYSQIVNDFQKGDIAEGYSVSREKKESFPLTVTSAQKNPTAFYLCASSMFLTHLTGNTIYFGEGSWLTVV.

The chain is built from TRBV6-5 and TRBJ1-2, with 10 bases matching TRBD1. The CDR3 is 14 amino acids. Germline V gene data show CDR1 as MNHEY and CDR2 as SVGAGI. After removal of 6 bases from V and 8 bases from J, the junction contained 9 bases not matched to a gene. The CDR3 DNA is TGTGCCAGCAGGTCGGGACAGGGGACCGGGGGCTACACCTTC. This sequence encodes CASRSGQGTGGYTF.

CDR3 DNA sequence: TGTGCCAGCAGCTTATCTCGTTCTAACTATGGCTACACCTTC. Protein sequence: CASSLSRSNYGYTF. The rearrangement links TRBV11-2 to TRBJ1-2, with D unresolved. The CDR3 totals 14 residues. The V end was cut by 2 bases, the J end by 0 bases, with 7 bases between. The germline V gene has CDR1 SGHAT and CDR2 FQNNGV.

This chain links TRBV4-1 with TRBJ1-1, with a possible D match to TRBD1 (5 bases). Trimming took off 3 bases at V and 4 bases at J, with 9 bases between the two ends. CDR1 MGHRA and CDR2 YSYEKL come from the germline V gene. The CDR3 has 13 amino acids. CDR3: CASSHGGVTEAFF. The DNA of the CDR3 is TGCGCCAGCAGCCACGGGGGGGTCACTGAAGCTTTCTTT.

The table lists this clone with a few counts. The V and J genes are TRBV19 and TRBJ2-1; D possibly corresponds to TRBD1 (6 bases). Trimming took off 5 bases at V and 8 bases at J, with 13 bases between the two ends. The CDR3 totals 13 residues. Germline CDR1 and CDR2: LNHDA and SQIVND (reference sequence). The CDR3 region has the DNA TGTGCCAGTAGTCCCCTTTACAGGGATGAGCAGTTCTTC. Translation: CASSPLYRDEQFF.

CDR3 residues: CASSDFRRDRVMQETQYF. CDR3 sequence (DNA): TGTGCCAGCAGTGATTTCCGCCGGGACAGGGTGATGCAAGAGACCCAGTACTTC. The chain employs TRBV6-1 and TRBJ2-5, with 9 bases lining up with TRBD1. V was clipped by 3 bases and J by 2 bases; unmatched bases: 13. CDR1 MNHNS and CDR2 SASEGT come from the germline V gene. CDR3 length: 18 amino acids.

V is TRBV6-2 or TRBV6-3 and J is TRBJ2-1; 10 bases match TRBD2. Per germline, CDR1 MNHEY and CDR2 SVGEGT. Losses at the gene ends were 6 bases for V and 5 bases for J; bases not matched to a gene: 4. The CDR3 runs 14 residues. The CDR3 loop is CASSRTSGNNEQFF. The CDR3 region has the DNA TGTGCCAGCAGCCGGACTAGCGGTAACAATGAGCAGTTCTTC.

This rearrangement joins TRBV7-9 to TRBJ1-1; D gene unclear. This CDR3 spans 13 amino acids. Trimming removed 2 bases at V and 5 bases at J, with 9 bases between. Germline-derived CDR1 and CDR2 are SEHNR and FQNEAQ (reference sequence). CDR3 bases: TGTGCCAGCAGCTTAAGTTACGGGACTGAAGCTTTCTTT. This sequence encodes CASSLSYGTEAFF.

The chain joins TRBV5-5 to TRBJ1-2; unclear D gene. Germline V gives CDR1 SGHKS, CDR2 YYEKEE (reference sequence). V gave up 4 bases and J gave up 8 bases, with 9 bases separating them. This CDR3 is 11 amino acids long. The CDR3: CASSLSGGYTF. The CDR3 DNA is TGTGCCAGCAGCCTTAGCGGCGGCTACACCTTC. Full variable domain (missing parts from reference TRBV5-5 and TRBJ1-2): DAGVTQSPTHLIKTRGQQVTLRCSPISGHKSVSWYQQVLGQGPQFIFQYYEKEERGRGNFPDRFSARQFPNYSSELNVNALLLGDSALYLCASSLSGGYTFGSGTRLTVV.

The V and J genes are TRBV2 and TRBJ1-6; possibly TRBD1 for D (5 bases). Germline-derived CDR1 and CDR2 are SNHLY and FYNNEI. Trimming left V 5 bases short and J 5 bases short, with 13 bases between. The CDR3 is 15 amino acids. CDR3 residues: CASSQQGGDNSPLHF. The CDR3 DNA reads as TGTGCCAGCAGTCAGCAGGGTGGGGATAATTCACCCCTCCACTTT.

The gene calls are TRBV5-4 and TRBJ2-7; no reliable D call. Germline assignment: CDR1 SGHNT and CDR2 YYREEE (reference sequence). CDR3 size: 16 residues. The V end lost 4 bases, the J end lost 6 bases, and 23 bases lay between the germline ends. CDR3: CASSPSSGVLSLEQYF. For the CDR3, the DNA is TGTGCCAGCAGCCCCAGCAGTGGGGTTCTGTCGCTCGAGCAGTACTTC. Variable domain in full (rest from reference TRBV5-4 and TRBJ2-7): ETGVTQSPTHLIKTRGQQVTLRCSSQSGHNTVSWYQQALGQGPQFIFQYYREEENGRGNFPPRFSGLQFPNYSSELNVNALELDDSALYLCASSPSSGVLSLEQYFGPGTRLTVT.

The rearrangement uses TRBV6-1 and TRBJ1-5; the D is unclear. V was shortened by 1 base and J by 2 bases, with 15 bases between the two germline ends. CDR1 and CDR2 from the germline V gene are MNHNS and SASEGT. CDR3 length: 17 amino acids. The CDR3 spells CASSEVWSGGGNQPQHF. In nucleotides, the CDR3 is TGTGCCAGCAGTGAAGTCTGGAGTGGTGGTGGCAATCAGCCCCAGCATTTT.

The CDR3 is CASSRQGQGSHEQYV. The CDR3 coding sequence is TGTGCCAGCAGCCGACAGGGACAGGGTAGTCACGAGCAGTACGTC. The chain couples TRBV3-1 (or the pseudogene TRBV3-2) to TRBJ2-7, with TRBD1 matching 9 bases. V lost 4 bases and J lost 5; bases outside the gene matches: 9. CDR3 length: 15 amino acids. Germline V gene data show CDR1 as LGHDT and CDR2 as YNNKEL (reference sequence).

The rearrangement joins TRBV7-3 to TRBJ2-7; D ambiguous. V was cut by 2 bases and J by 0 bases, with 11 bases left in between. The CDR3 has 15 residues. Germline CDR1 is SGHTA and CDR2 is FQGTGA. The CDR3 DNA sequence: TGTGCCAGCAGCTTAGATCCTGATCCCTCCTACGAGCAGTACTTC. Encoded protein: CASSLDPDPSYEQYF.